This entry lists 23 T cell receptor beta chains sequenced from one sample in a study of blood T cells in healthy people across ages. The authors ran a second PCR of about 6 to 11 cycles using a sample-barcoded 5' primer and a J-beta primer mix. TCRdb reprocessed the 5' RACE reads via MiXCR and lists one record per CDR3 protein. The data show 700,000 to 800,000 distinct CDR3 sequences, approximately 39% seen once. Material: blood. These receptors originate from a woman aged 55-70 years in good health.

The chain recombines TRBV11-1 with TRBJ2-1; 12 nucleotides agree with TRBD1. Germline CDR1 and CDR2: SGHAT and FQDESV (reference sequence). V lost 5 bases, J lost 4 bases, and 9 bases stayed unmatched. The CDR3 loop spans 17 amino acids. The CDR3 sequence is CASSPGQGALLYNEQFF. In nucleotides, the CDR3 is TGTGCCAGCAGCCCGGGACAGGGGGCCCTTTTATACAATGAGCAGTTCTTC. Filled out from reference TRBV11-1 and TRBJ2-1, the complete variable domain reads EAEVAQSPRYKITEKSQAVAFWCDPISGHATLYWYRQILGQGPELLVQFQDESVVDDSQLPKDRFSAERLKGVDSTLKIQPAELGDSAMYLCASSPGQGALLYNEQFFGPGTRLTVL.

The rearrangement links TRBV4-3 to TRBJ1-1, with TRBD1 identical over 7 bases. Germline lookup yields CDR1 LGHNA and CDR2 YSLEER. The CDR3 is 15 residues long. Trimming cost V 0 bases and J 10 bases; bases outside gene matches: 11. CDR3 amino acids: CASSQDATGNGVAFF. CDR3 bases: TGCGCCAGCAGCCAAGATGCGACAGGGAATGGGGTAGCTTTCTTT.

This clonotype was seen more than once but under ten times. This chain uses TRBV6-1 with TRBJ1-1; D might be TRBD1 (5 bases). CDR1 MNHNS and CDR2 SASEGT come from the germline V gene. This CDR3 region has 12 residues. V was pared by 4 bases and J by 9 bases, with 12 bases between. In DNA form, the CDR3 reads TGTGCCAGCAGTGCGGAGACAGCTAAAGCTTTCTTT. This sequence encodes CASSAETAKAFF.

This clonotype turned up a few times. The chain is built from TRBV13 and TRBJ2-1; 9 bases line up with TRBD2. CDR1 and CDR2 from the germline V gene are PRHDT and FYEKMQ (reference sequence). Losses at the gene ends were 5 bases for V and 6 bases for J; bases not matched to a gene: 11. The CDR3 spans 16 residues. The CDR3 is CASSLGAGGDRNEQFF. In nucleotides, the CDR3 is TGTGCCAGCAGCCTGGGGGCGGGAGGGGATCGCAATGAGCAGTTCTTC.

As regards this clonotype: This may come from a read error, since a much larger clone is one base off. The chain combines TRBV6-2 or TRBV6-3 with TRBJ2-7; D is unclear. V was pared by 10 bases and J by 3 bases, with 13 bases between. This CDR3 region has 12 residues. Germline V gene lookup returns CDR1 MNHEY and CDR2 SVGEGT. The CDR3 region is CANGNTFYEQYF. The CDR3 nucleotides read TGTGCCAATGGAAACACCTTCTACGAGCAGTACTTC.

As to this clonotype: A read error may account for a junction end that differs from germline. The rearrangement uses TRBV12-3 or TRBV12-4 and TRBJ2-1; perhaps D is TRBD1 or TRBD2 (6 bases each). The CDR3 has 18 residues. CDR3 region: CASSSQGGSDSFYSEQFF. DNA for the CDR3: TGTGCCAGCAGTTCCCAGGGAGGATCGGACAGTTTTTACAGTGAGCAGTTCTTC.

The chain employs TRBV20-1 and TRBJ2-5; TRBD2 matches at 13 bases. The CDR3 contains 15 residues. Germline V lookup: CDR1 DFQATT, CDR2 SNEGSKA (reference sequence). The J segment lost 7 bases and the V segment lost 1 base, leaving 6 bases of the junction unmatched. CDR3: CSARGTSGGAGTQYF. CDR3 bases: TGCAGTGCTAGAGGGACTAGCGGGGGTGCGGGGACCCAGTACTTC.

This clonotype was counted between two and nine times. CDR3 protein: CASTQRWGSDEQYF. The CDR3 DNA is TGTGCCAGCACCCAACGATGGGGCAGCGACGAGCAGTACTTC. The rearrangement uses TRBV25-1 and TRBJ2-7; TRBD1 is a possible D gene (5 bases). The CDR3 covers 14 residues. Deletions cut 7 bases from V and 5 bases from J, with 18 bases between. Germline V CDR1 and CDR2: MGHDK, SYGVNS.

The chain employs TRBV12-3 or TRBV12-4 and TRBJ1-1; possibly TRBD1 for D (5 bases). V was shortened by 6 bases and J by 5 bases, with 16 bases between the two germline ends. CDR3 length: 14 residues. The CDR3 here is CASSLYGGRTEAFF. The CDR3, as DNA: TGTGCCAGCAGCCTCTATGGGGGGAGAACTGAAGCTTTCTTT.

The chain combines TRBV7-9 with TRBJ2-3; unclear D gene. This CDR3 contains 15 residues. From germline, CDR1 is SEHNR and CDR2 FQNEAQ (reference sequence). The germline V and J ends were trimmed by 1 base and 0 bases, with 8 bases remaining between them. CDR3 bases: TGTGCCAGCAGCTTAGTTCCAGCTAGCACAGATACGCAGTATTTT. Translation gives CASSLVPASTDTQYF.

This clonotype was observed a few times. This rearrangement joins TRBV20-1 to TRBJ2-7, with 7 bases matching TRBD1. With 5 bases clipped from V and 3 bases from J, the junction kept 10 bases outside the gene matches. The CDR3 length is 14 residues. Germline CDR1 and CDR2: DFQATT and SNEGSKA (reference sequence). CDR3 DNA: TGCAGTGCTCCGAATCTAAGGACAGGCTACGAGCAGTACTTC. Its translation: CSAPNLRTGYEQYF.

The V call is TRBV21-1, the J call TRBJ1-2. TRBV21-1 is a pseudogene locus. The CDR3 totals 11 residues. CDR3 nucleotide sequence: TGTGCCAGCACCCCCAGCGGGGGCTACACCTTC. This gives the protein CASTPSGGYTF.

This clonotype was observed a handful of times. This sequence joins TRBV5-6 and TRBJ2-7; unclear D gene. V dropped 2 bases and J dropped 0 bases, with 9 bases sitting between them. CDR3 size: 14 residues. Germline V lookup: CDR1 SGHDT, CDR2 YYEEEE. CDR3 DNA sequence: TGTGCCAGCAGCTTCCGACGGGTCTCCTACGAGCAGTACTTC. The encoded protein is CASSFRRVSYEQYF.

V usage is TRBV12-3 or TRBV12-4 and J usage is TRBJ2-5; 7 bases fit TRBD2. Trimming took 6 bases from V and 7 from J; bases not matched to a gene: 8. The CDR3 is 13 residues long. The CDR3 region has the DNA TGTGCCAGCAGACTGGCGGGGGTCGGGACCCAGTACTTC. It codes for CASRLAGVGTQYF.

This chain connects TRBV28 to TRBJ2-1; perhaps TRBD1 as D (6 bases). The V and J ends lost 9 bases and 4 bases respectively, with 16 bases between them. Germline V gene lookup returns CDR1 MDHEN and CDR2 SYDVKM. The CDR3 runs to 14 residues. The CDR3 DNA reads TGTGCCAGTATTCCGGGACACCTTTACAATGAGCAGTTCTTC. It is translated as CASIPGHLYNEQFF.

The chain uses TRBV9 and TRBJ2-2; 9 bases fit TRBD2. Germline loops: CDR1 SGDLS, CDR2 YYNGEE. The CDR3 has 16 amino acids. Trimming cost V 2 bases and J 3 bases; bases outside gene matches: 5. DNA for the CDR3: TGTGCCAGCAGCGTGGGCGGGGGGGCCGACACCGGGGAGCTGTTTTTT. Its translation is CASSVGGGADTGELFF.

The count of this clonotype is one. V usage is TRBV7-2 and J usage is TRBJ1-6; tentative D call: TRBD1 (6 bases). Germline V lookup: CDR1 SGHTA, CDR2 FQGNSA. The CDR3 has 15 residues. V was pared by 1 base and J by 10 bases, with 14 bases between. CDR3 sequence: CASSLGDTPKSPLHF. The DNA of the CDR3 is TGTGCCAGCAGCTTAGGGGACACCCCTAAGTCACCCCTCCACTTT.

The table lists this clonotype with a count of one. The chain links TRBV15 to TRBJ2-5; TRBD1 matches at 9 bases. The CDR3 loop spans 18 amino acids. The V gene's germline CDR1 is LNHNV and CDR2 YYDKDF (reference sequence). V trimming: 2 bases; J trimming: 11 bases; junction bases outside the gene matches: 21. The CDR3 spells CATSRSQIGTGTCNEQYF. The CDR3 DNA reads as TGTGCCACCAGCAGATCACAAATCGGGACAGGGACATGCAATGAGCAGTACTTC.

V gene TRBV9 combines with J gene TRBJ1-1; a weak D match, TRBD1 (5 bases). Per the germline V gene, CDR1 is SGDLS and CDR2 is YYNGEE. Trimming cost V 0 bases and J 5 bases, with 11 bases left between them. CDR3 size: 14 residues. The CDR3: CASSVAGLQTEAFF. In nucleotides, the CDR3 is TGTGCCAGCAGCGTAGCAGGGTTGCAGACTGAAGCTTTCTTT.

This CDR3 reads CASNSDSQNIQYF. DNA of the CDR3: TGCGCCAGCAATTCCGACAGCCAAAACATTCAGTACTTC. This chain joins TRBV5-1 and TRBJ2-4, with TRBD1 as a possible D gene (5 bases). The ends were cut back, 6 bases at V and 5 bases at J, with 12 bases in the middle. Germline V lookup: CDR1 SGHRS, CDR2 YFSETQ. CDR3 length equals 13 residues.

Written as DNA, the CDR3 is TGTGCCAGCAGTTACTACCCGTGGCAGAAGATGGGCGAGCAGTACTTC. This sequence encodes CASSYYPWQKMGEQYF. V and J are TRBV6-2 or TRBV6-3 and TRBJ2-5; D ambiguous. The J call is doubtful: the DNA matches TRBJ2-7 better. The germline CDR1 and CDR2 sequences are MNHEY and SVGEGT. The CDR3 contains 16 residues.

J is TRBJ2-3 and V is TRBV21-1; the table's D call, TRBD1, was not checked against the DNA. TRBV21-1 is classified as a pseudogene. This CDR3 is 15 amino acids long. The DNA of the CDR3 is TGTGCCAGCAGCAAAGAGGACAGGGACACAGATACGCAGTATTTT. This translates into CASSKEDRDTDTQYF.

The chain recombines TRBV25-1 with TRBJ1-3; the D gene is possibly TRBD1 (6 bases). This CDR3 has 15 amino acids. Germline loops: CDR1 MGHDK, CDR2 SYGVNS. V shed 5 bases and J shed 0 bases, with 11 bases lying between them. The CDR3 protein is CASSITGSSGNTIYF. Here the CDR3 DNA reads TGTGCCAGCAGTATAACAGGGAGCTCTGGAAACACCATATATTTT.